Below are 7 T cell receptor beta chains sequenced from a single sample in a study of blood T cell repertoires in COVID-19. TCRdb's table, derived via immunoSEQ multiplex PCR, lists solely in-frame clones and lacks some. The sample consists of about 200,000 clones, about three quarters of them appearing once. Source material: peripheral blood. The receptors here all came from a woman aged 70-85 years with acute or convalescent COVID-19.

The chain employs TRBV28 and TRBJ2-7; no clear D gene. V was clipped by 2 bases and J by 4 bases, with 6 bases between them. Germline loops: CDR1 MDHEN, CDR2 SYDVKM. The CDR3 sequence is 12 residues long. CDR3 in amino acids: CASSLVGYEQYF. In DNA, the CDR3 is TGTGCCAGCAGTTTAGTCGGGTACGAGCAGTACTTC.

This clone was counted only a few times. The chain is built from TRBV19 and TRBJ1-2; 7 bases map to TRBD1. V dropped 6 bases and J dropped 4; count of bases not matched to a gene: 8. Germline values: CDR1 LNHDA, CDR2 SQIVND (reference sequence). This CDR3 has 14 residues. The CDR3 sequence: CASSLGQTSYGYTF. In nucleotides, the CDR3 is TGTGCCAGTAGCCTGGGACAGACTTCCTATGGCTACACCTTC.

The rearrangement links TRBV15 to TRBJ1-3; the D is unclear. V was cut by 1 base and J by 2 bases, with 9 bases left in between. The CDR3 sequence is 15 residues long. Germline lookup yields CDR1 LNHNV and CDR2 YYDKDF (reference sequence). CDR3 sequence: CATSRVEYPGNTIYF. CDR3 coding DNA: TGTGCCACCAGCAGAGTAGAGTATCCTGGAAACACCATATATTTT.

The V and J genes are TRBV6-1 and TRBJ2-1; D perhaps matches TRBD2 (5 bases). Per germline, CDR1 MNHNS and CDR2 SASEGT. CDR3 length: 16 amino acids. V lost 2 bases and J lost 2, with 13 bases in between. The CDR3 region is CASSEPLGRAYNEQFF. Written as DNA, the CDR3 is TGTGCCAGCAGTGAACCCCTTGGGCGGGCCTACAATGAGCAGTTCTTC.

This clone was recorded a few times. The genes are TRBV29-1 and TRBJ1-1, with 9 bases identical to TRBD1. Per the germline V gene, CDR1 is SQVTM and CDR2 is ANQGSEA. The CDR3 is made up of 13 amino acids. V shed 6 bases, J shed 4 bases, and the junction held 6 bases outside the gene matches. CDR3 sequence reads: CSVKGQGFTEAFF. DNA of the CDR3: TGCAGCGTGAAGGGACAGGGTTTCACTGAAGCTTTCTTT.

This clone has just one count. This sequence joins TRBV6-1 and TRBJ1-6; possible D gene TRBD1, 6 bases. The CDR3 spans 15 residues. V dropped 2 bases and J dropped 7 bases, with 12 bases sitting between them. Looked up from germline, CDR1 is MNHNS and CDR2 is SASEGT. This chain's CDR3 is CASSERWTANSPLHF. CDR3 nucleotides: TGTGCCAGCAGTGAACGGTGGACAGCCAATTCACCCCTCCACTTT.

In its sample, this clone was seen a few times. The V gene is TRBV6-6, the J gene TRBJ1-6; D not certain. The CDR3 totals 15 residues. Germline assignment: CDR1 MNHNY and CDR2 SVGAGI (reference sequence). V lost 7 bases to trimming and J lost 0 bases, with 10 bases between them. Here the CDR3 reads CASTSRSSYNSPLHF. As DNA, the CDR3 is TGTGCCAGCACCAGCCGGAGCTCCTATAATTCACCCCTCCACTTT.